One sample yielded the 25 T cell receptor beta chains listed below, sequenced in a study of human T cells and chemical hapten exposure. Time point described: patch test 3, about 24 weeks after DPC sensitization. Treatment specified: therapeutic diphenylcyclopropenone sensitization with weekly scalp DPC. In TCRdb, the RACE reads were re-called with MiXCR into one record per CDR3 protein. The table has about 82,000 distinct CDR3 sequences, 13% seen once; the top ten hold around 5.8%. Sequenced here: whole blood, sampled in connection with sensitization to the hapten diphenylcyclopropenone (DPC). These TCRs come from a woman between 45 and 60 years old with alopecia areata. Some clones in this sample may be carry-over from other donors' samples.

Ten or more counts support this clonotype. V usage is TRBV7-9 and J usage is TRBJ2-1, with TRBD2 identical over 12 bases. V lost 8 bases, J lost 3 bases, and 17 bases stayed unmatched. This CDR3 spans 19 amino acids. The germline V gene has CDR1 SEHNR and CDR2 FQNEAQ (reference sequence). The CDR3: CASRVLRLAGVMDYNEQFF. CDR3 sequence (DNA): TGTGCCAGCCGTGTTTTGAGACTAGCGGGAGTAATGGACTACAATGAGCAGTTCTTC.

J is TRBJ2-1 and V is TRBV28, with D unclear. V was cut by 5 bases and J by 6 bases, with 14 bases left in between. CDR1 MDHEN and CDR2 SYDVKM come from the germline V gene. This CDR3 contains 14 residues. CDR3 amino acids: CASSPPGHSNEQFF. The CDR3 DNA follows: TGTGCCAGCAGTCCCCCCGGGCATAGCAATGAGCAGTTCTTC.

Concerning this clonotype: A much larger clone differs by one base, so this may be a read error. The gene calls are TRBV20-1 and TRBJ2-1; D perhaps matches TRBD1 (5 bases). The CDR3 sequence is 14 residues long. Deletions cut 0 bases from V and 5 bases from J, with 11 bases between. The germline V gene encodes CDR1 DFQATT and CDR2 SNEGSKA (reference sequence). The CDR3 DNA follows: TGCAGTGCTAGAGACCCCAGGGCCAACAATGAGCAGTTCTTC. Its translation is CSARDPRANNEQFF.

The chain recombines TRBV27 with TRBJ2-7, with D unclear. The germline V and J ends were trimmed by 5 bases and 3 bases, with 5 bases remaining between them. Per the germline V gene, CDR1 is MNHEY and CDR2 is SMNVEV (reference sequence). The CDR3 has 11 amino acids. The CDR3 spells CASSDGYEQYF. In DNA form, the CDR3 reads TGTGCCAGCAGTGACGGCTACGAGCAGTACTTC.

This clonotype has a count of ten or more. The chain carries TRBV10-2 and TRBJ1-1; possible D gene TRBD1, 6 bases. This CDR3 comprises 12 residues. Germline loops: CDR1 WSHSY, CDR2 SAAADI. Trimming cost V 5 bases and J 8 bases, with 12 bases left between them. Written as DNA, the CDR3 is TGCGCCAGCAGTTCCAGGGGTTCAGAAGCTTTCTTT. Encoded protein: CASSSRGSEAFF.

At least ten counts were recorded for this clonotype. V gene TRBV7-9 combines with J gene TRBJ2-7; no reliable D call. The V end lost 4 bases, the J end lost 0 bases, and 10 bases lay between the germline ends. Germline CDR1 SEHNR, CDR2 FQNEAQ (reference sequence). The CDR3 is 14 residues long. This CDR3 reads CASSSGVSSYEQYF. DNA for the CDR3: TGTGCCAGCAGCTCGGGCGTCAGCTCCTACGAGCAGTACTTC.

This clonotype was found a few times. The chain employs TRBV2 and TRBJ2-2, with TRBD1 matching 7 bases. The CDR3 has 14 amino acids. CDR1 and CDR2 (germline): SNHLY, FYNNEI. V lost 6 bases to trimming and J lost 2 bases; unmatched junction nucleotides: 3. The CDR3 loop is CASRTGSNTGELFF. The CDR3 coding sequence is TGTGCCAGCAGGACAGGGAGTAACACCGGGGAGCTGTTTTTT.

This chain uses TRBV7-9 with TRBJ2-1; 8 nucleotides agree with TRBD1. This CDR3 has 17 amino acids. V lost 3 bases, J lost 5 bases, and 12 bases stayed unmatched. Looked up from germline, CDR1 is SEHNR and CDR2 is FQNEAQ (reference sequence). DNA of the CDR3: TGTGCCAGCAGCTTCAAAAGCGCAGGGGGCATCCACAATGAGCAGTTCTTC. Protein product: CASSFKSAGGIHNEQFF.

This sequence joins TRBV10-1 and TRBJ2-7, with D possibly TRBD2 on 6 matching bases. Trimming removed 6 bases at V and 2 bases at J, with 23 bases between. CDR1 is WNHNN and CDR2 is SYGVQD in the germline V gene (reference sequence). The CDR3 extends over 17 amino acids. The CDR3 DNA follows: TGCGCCAGCAGACCGGGGCTCGGCGGGACGGGGCCCTACGAGCAGTACTTC. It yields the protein CASRPGLGGTGPYEQYF.

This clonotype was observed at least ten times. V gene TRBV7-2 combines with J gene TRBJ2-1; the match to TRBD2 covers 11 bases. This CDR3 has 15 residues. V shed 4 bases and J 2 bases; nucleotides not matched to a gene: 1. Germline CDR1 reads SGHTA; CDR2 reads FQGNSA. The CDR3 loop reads CASSSGLAAYNEQFF. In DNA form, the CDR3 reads TGTGCCAGCAGCTCGGGACTAGCGGCCTACAATGAGCAGTTCTTC.

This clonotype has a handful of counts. For the CDR3, the DNA is TGTGCCAGCAGCCAAGCTGGGACCGGCACCTACGAGCAGTACTTC. Its protein is CASSQAGTGTYEQYF. V usage is TRBV3-1 and J usage is TRBJ2-7; D assignment may be TRBD1 or TRBD2 (5 bases each). Trimming took 1 base from V and 2 from J, leaving 12 bases between them. CDR3 length equals 15 residues. Germline V gene lookup returns CDR1 LGHDT and CDR2 YNNKEL (reference sequence).

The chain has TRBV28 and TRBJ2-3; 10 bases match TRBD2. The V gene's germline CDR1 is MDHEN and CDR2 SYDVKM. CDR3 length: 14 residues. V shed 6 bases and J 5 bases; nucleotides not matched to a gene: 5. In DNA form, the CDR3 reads TGTGCCAGCAGCCTCCCTAGCGGGAGAGATACGCAGTATTTT. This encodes CASSLPSGRDTQYF.

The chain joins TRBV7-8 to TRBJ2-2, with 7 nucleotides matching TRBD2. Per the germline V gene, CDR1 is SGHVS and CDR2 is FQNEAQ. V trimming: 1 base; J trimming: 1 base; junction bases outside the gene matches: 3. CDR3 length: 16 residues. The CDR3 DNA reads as TGTGCCAGCAGCTTAGTTGCTAGCGGGAACACCGGGGAGCTGTTTTTT. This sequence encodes CASSLVASGNTGELFF.

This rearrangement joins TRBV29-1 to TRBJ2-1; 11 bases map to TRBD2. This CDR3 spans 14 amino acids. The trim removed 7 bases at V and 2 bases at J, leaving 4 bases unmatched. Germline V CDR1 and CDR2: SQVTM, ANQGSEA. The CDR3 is CSASGLAAYNEQFF. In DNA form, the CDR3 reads TGCAGCGCATCGGGACTAGCGGCCTACAATGAGCAGTTCTTC.

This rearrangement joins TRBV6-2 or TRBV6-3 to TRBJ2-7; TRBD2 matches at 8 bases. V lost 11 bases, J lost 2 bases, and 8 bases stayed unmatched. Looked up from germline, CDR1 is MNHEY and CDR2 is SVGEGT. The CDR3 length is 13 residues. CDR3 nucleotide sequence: TGTGCCGTCGGGAGGGCCTTCCCCTACGAGCAGTACTTC. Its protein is CAVGRAFPYEQYF.

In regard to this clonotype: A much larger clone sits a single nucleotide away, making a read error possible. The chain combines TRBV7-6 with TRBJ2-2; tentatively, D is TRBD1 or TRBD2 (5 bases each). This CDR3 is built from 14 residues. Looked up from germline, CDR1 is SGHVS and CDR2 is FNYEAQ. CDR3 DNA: TGTGCCAGCAGCCGGACGGGGCTCACCGGGGTGCTGTTTTTT. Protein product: CASSRTGLTGVLFF.

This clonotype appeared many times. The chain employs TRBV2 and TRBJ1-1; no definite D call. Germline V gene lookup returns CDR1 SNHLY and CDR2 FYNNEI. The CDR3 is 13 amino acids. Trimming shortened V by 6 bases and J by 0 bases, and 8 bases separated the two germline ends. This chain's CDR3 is CASRTTLNTEAFF. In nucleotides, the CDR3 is TGTGCCAGCAGGACCACACTGAACACTGAAGCTTTCTTT.

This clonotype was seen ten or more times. CDR3 sequence (DNA): TGCAGCGGAGCTCTGGGACCTGTGAACACTGAAGCTTTCTTT. Its protein is CSGALGPVNTEAFF. The V and J genes are TRBV29-1 and TRBJ1-1, with D possibly being TRBD1 (5 bases). The V gene's germline CDR1 is SQVTM and CDR2 ANQGSEA. The CDR3 spans 14 residues. Between the trimmed V and J ends, which lost 7 bases and 0 bases, there was a span of 15 bases.

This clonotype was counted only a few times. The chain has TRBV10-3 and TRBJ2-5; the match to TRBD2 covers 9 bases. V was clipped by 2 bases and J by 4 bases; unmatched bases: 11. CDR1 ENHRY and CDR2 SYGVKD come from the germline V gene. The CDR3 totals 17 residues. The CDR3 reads CAISEPRTGLALETQYF. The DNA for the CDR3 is TGTGCCATCAGTGAGCCACGCACCGGACTAGCGTTAGAGACCCAGTACTTC.

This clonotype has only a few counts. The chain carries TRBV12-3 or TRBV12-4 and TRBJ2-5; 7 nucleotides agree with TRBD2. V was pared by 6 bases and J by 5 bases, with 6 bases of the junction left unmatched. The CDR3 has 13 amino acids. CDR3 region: CASRPTSTETQYF. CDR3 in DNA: TGTGCCAGCAGACCGACTAGCACGGAGACCCAGTACTTC.

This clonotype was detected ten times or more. CDR3 loop: CASSVLQGSTDTQYF. The CDR3 DNA reads as TGTGCCAGCTCAGTACTACAGGGGTCCACAGATACGCAGTATTTT. The chain couples TRBV18 to TRBJ2-3; TRBD1 matches at 7 bases. The CDR3 covers 15 residues. CDR1 and CDR2 (germline): KGHSH, LQKENI. V gave up 5 bases and J gave up 2 bases; unmatched junction bases: 7.

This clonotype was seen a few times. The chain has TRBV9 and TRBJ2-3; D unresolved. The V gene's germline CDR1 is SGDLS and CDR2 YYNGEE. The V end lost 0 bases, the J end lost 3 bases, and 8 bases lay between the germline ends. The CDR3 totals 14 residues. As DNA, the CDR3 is TGTGCCAGCAGCGTAGGACGCCGGACAGATACGCAGTATTTT. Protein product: CASSVGRRTDTQYF. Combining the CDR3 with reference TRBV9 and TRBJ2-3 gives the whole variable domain DSGVTQTPKHLITATGQRVTLRCSPRSGDLSVYWYQQSLDQGLQFLIQYYNGEERAKGNILERFSAQQFPDLHSELNLSSLELGDSALYFCASSVGRRTDTQYFGPGTRLTVL.

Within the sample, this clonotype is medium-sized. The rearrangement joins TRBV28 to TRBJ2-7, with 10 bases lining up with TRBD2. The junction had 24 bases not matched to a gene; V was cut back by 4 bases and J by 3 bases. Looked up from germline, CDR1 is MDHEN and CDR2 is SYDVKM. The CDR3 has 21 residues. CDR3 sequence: CASSSYGVGLAGVVYVYEQYF. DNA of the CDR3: TGTGCCAGCAGTTCTTATGGGGTTGGGCTAGCGGGAGTCGTCTACGTCTACGAGCAGTACTTC.

The CDR3 spells CASSLTQNTEAFF. As DNA, the CDR3 is TGTGCCAGCAGTTTAACGCAGAACACTGAAGCTTTCTTT. The chain combines TRBV12-3 or TRBV12-4 with TRBJ1-1, with D unclear. V was cut by 2 bases and J by 1 base, with 5 bases left in between. This CDR3 contains 13 residues.

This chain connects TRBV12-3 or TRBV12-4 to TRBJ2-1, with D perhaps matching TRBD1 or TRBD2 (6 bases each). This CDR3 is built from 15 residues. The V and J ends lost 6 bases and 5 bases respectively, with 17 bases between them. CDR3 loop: CASRRQAGYNNEQFF. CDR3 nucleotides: TGTGCCAGCAGACGACAGGCGGGATACAACAATGAGCAGTTCTTC.